The rows below give T cell receptor beta chains drawn from one sample of a study of blood T cell repertoires in COVID-19. Some clones are missing from TCRdb's copy, which holds only in-frame ones; the method was immunoSEQ multiplex PCR. The top ten clones hold 3.5% to 4.5% of a sample with about 200,000 clones, about nine tenths of them seen once. The sample taken for sequencing was PBMCs or T cells enriched from blood (not recorded which). The receptors here all came from a woman aged 25 to 39 with acute COVID-19. The CDR3 runs from the conserved cysteine through the conserved F or W. Fields, in order: clone size, J gene, CDR3 length, D gene, V gene, CDR3 protein, CDR3 DNA. D genes are given only for firm matches. Where a row states a size, it is once, few, many or the class of an expanded clone; other rows omit it.

-	TRBJ1-1	14	TRBD1	TRBV4-1	CASSPSSDRDEAFF	TGCGCCAGCAGCCCCTCCTCGGACAGGGATGAAGCTTTCTTT
-	TRBJ2-7	15	TRBD1	TRBV5-1	CASSLGYGQGYEQYF	TGCGCCAGCAGCTTGGGTTACGGACAGGGCTACGAGCAGTACTTC
-	TRBJ2-5	15	TRBD2	TRBV24-1	CATSDGLAGLETQYF	TGTGCCACCAGTGATGGACTAGCGGGCTTAGAGACCCAGTACTTC
few	TRBJ1-1	13	-	TRBV6-5	CASSRGQNTEAFF	TGTGCCAGCAGCCGCGGACAGAACACTGAAGCTTTCTTT
-	TRBJ1-3	16	-	TRBV18	CASSPPVGASGNTIYF	TGTGCCAGCTCACCACCGGTTGGGGCCTCTGGAAACACCATATATTTT
-	TRBJ2-7	15	TRBD2	TRBV4-1	CASSQDRGDGYEQYF	TGCGCCAGCAGCCAAGATCGGGGGGATGGCTACGAGCAGTACTTC
-	TRBJ1-1	13	-	TRBV28	CASMAGSGTEAFF	TGTGCCAGCATGGCGGGGAGTGGGACTGAAGCTTTCTTT
once	TRBJ1-3	14	-	TRBV14	CASAWGTSGNTIYF	TGTGCCAGCGCCTGGGGCACCTCTGGAAACACCATATATTTT
-	TRBJ1-2	13	-	TRBV6-5	CASSPNRDYGYTF	TGTGCCAGCAGTCCGAACAGGGACTATGGCTACACCTTC
-	TRBJ1-6	14	-	TRBV30	CAWSVRGWGSPLHF	TGTGCCTGGAGTGTAAGGGGATGGGGTTCACCCCTCCACTTT
-	TRBJ1-6	15	-	TRBV6-5	CASSKGTKEGPPLHF	TGTGCCAGCAGTAAGGGGACCAAGGAGGGACCACCCCTCCACTTT
once	TRBJ1-6	15	TRBD1	TRBV18	CASSPGQLNNSPLHF	TGTGCCAGCTCACCGGGACAGCTGAATAATTCACCCCTCCACTTT
-	TRBJ2-2	15	TRBD2	TRBV4-1	CASRFGGANTGELFF	TGCGCCAGCAGGTTCGGGGGGGCCAACACCGGGGAGCTGTTTTTT
-	TRBJ1-1	17	-	TRBV4-3	CASSQEPDLTVNTEAFF	TGCGCCAGCAGCCAAGAACCGGACCTGACAGTGAACACTGAAGCTTTCTTT
-	TRBJ1-6	14	TRBD1	TRBV5-4	CASSLSQGDSPLHF	TGTGCCAGCAGCTTGAGTCAGGGGGATTCACCCCTCCACTTT
-	TRBJ2-1	17	TRBD2	TRBV11-2	CASSLGRGSGGTHEQFF	TGTGCCAGCAGCTTAGGTCGGGGTAGCGGGGGGACTCATGAGCAGTTCTTC
-	TRBJ2-5	14	TRBD1	TRBV9	CASSRDRGLETQYF	TGTGCCAGCAGCCGGGACAGGGGGCTGGAGACCCAGTACTTC
-	TRBJ1-5	15	TRBD1	TRBV5-1	CASSLGTGVNQPQHF	TGCGCCAGCAGCTTGGGGACAGGGGTTAATCAGCCCCAGCATTTT
-	TRBJ1-4	17	TRBD1	TRBV5-1	CASSPGQGGWANEKLFF	TGCGCCAGCAGCCCTGGACAGGGCGGGTGGGCTAATGAAAAACTGTTTTTT
-	TRBJ1-5	15	-	TRBV19	CASHPRVNSNQPQHF	TGTGCCAGTCACCCCAGGGTCAATAGCAATCAGCCCCAGCATTTT
once	TRBJ2-5	16	TRBD2	TRBV6-2/TRBV6-3	CASSYSVRRGIGTQYF	TGTGCCAGCAGTTACTCGGTTCGGCGGGGGATTGGGACCCAGTACTTC
-	TRBJ2-7	13	-	TRBV5-1	CASSFTVSYEQYF	TGCGCCAGCAGCTTCACGGTCTCCTACGAGCAGTACTTC
once	TRBJ1-1	17	-	TRBV5-1	CASSPFSTGSVSTEAFF	TGCGCCAGCAGCCCTTTTAGTACAGGGAGCGTTTCCACTGAAGCTTTCTTT
-	TRBJ2-7	13	-	TRBV7-2	CASRTPGAYEQYF	TGTGCCAGCAGAACCCCGGGGGCCTACGAGCAGTACTTC
-	TRBJ1-1	13	-	TRBV29-1	CSVEESTNTEAFF	TGCAGCGTTGAAGAGAGTACGAACACTGAAGCTTTCTTT
few	TRBJ2-3	16	TRBD2	TRBV7-3	CASSLGLAGSADTQYF	TGTGCCAGCAGCCTGGGGCTAGCGGGGTCCGCAGATACGCAGTATTTT
-	TRBJ1-5	13	-	TRBV30	CAWSVRDNQPQHF	TGTGCCTGGAGTGTTCGGGACAATCAGCCCCAGCATTTT
-	TRBJ2-7	15	-	TRBV9	CASSEGRVGGDEQYF	TGTGCCAGCAGCGAGGGGCGGGTCGGAGGGGACGAGCAGTACTTC
-	TRBJ1-1	15	TRBD1	TRBV5-5	CASSPSGQRNTEAFF	TGTGCCAGCAGCCCTTCGGGACAGAGGAACACTGAAGCTTTCTTT
-	TRBJ1-1	12	TRBD1	TRBV29-1	CSVQDRGTEAFF	TGCAGCGTCCAGGACAGGGGCACTGAAGCTTTCTTT
-	TRBJ2-7	14	-	TRBV2	CATRSAGSSYEQYF	TGTGCCACCAGGTCAGCAGGAAGCTCCTACGAGCAGTACTTC
-	TRBJ2-7	14	-	TRBV9	CASSVVGTSYEQYF	TGTGCCAGCAGCGTAGTCGGGACATCCTACGAGCAGTACTTC
-	TRBJ2-4	14	-	TRBV6-5	CASSTRSGKNIQYF	TGTGCCAGCAGTACACGGTCAGGCAAAAACATTCAGTACTTC
-	TRBJ2-5	14	TRBD2	TRBV19	CASNNGGSEETQYF	TGTGCCAGTAATAACGGGGGGAGCGAAGAGACCCAGTACTTC
-	TRBJ1-3	13	-	TRBV6-5	CASSYAGGNTIYF	TGTGCCAGCAGTTACGCGGGTGGAAACACCATATATTTT
-	TRBJ2-5	13	TRBD2	TRBV5-1	CASSPGLAETQYF	TGCGCCAGCAGCCCCGGACTAGCGGAGACCCAGTACTTC
-	TRBJ2-7	17	-	TRBV2	CASSVRLSVLLPYEQYF	TGTGCCAGCAGTGTCAGGCTCTCAGTCCTATTGCCCTACGAGCAGTACTTC
few	TRBJ1-2	14	-	TRBV4-1	CASSPAGGVSGYTF	TGCGCCAGCAGCCCCGCCGGGGGGGTCAGTGGCTACACCTTC